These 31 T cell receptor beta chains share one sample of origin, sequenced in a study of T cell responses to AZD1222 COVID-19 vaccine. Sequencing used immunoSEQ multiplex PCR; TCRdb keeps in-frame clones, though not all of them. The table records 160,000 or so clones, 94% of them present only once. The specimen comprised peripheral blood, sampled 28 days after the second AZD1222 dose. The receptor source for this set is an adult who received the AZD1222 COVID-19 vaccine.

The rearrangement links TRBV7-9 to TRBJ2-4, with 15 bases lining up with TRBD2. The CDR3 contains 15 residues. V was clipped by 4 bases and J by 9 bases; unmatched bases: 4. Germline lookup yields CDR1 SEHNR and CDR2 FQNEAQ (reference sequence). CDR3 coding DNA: TGTGCCAGCAGCTCTCCGGGACTAGCGGGAGGCATTCAGTACTTC. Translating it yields CASSSPGLAGGIQYF. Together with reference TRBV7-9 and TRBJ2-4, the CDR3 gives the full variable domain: DTGVSQNPRHKITKRGQNVTFRCDPISEHNRLYWYRQTLGQGPEFLTYFQNEAQLEKSRLLSDRFSAERPKGSFSTLEIQRTEQGDSAMYLCASSSPGLAGGIQYFGAGTRLSVL.

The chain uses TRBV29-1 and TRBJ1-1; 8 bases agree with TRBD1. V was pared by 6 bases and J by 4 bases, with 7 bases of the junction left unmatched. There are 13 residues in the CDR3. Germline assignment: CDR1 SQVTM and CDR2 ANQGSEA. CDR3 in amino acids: CSVELQGGTEAFF. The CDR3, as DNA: TGCAGCGTAGAACTACAGGGGGGCACTGAAGCTTTCTTT.

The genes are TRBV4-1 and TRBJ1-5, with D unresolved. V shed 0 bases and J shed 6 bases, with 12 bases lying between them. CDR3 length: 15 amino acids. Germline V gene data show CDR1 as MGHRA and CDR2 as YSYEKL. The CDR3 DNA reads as TGCGCCAGCAGCCAAGATCTCTCGGTGGGTCAGCCCCAGCATTTT. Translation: CASSQDLSVGQPQHF.

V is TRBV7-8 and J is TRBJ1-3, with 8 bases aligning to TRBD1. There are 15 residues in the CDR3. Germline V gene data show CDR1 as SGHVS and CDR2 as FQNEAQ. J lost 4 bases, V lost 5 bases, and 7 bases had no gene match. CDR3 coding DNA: TGTGCCAGCAGCCTTCCCGGGACAGGCGGAAACACCATATATTTT. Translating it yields CASSLPGTGGNTIYF.

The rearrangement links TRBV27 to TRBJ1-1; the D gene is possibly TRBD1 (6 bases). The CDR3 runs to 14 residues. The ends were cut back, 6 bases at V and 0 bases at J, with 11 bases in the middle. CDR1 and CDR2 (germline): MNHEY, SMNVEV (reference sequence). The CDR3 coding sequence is TGTGCCAGCAGAAAGGGGGGATTGAACACTGAAGCTTTCTTT. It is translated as CASRKGGLNTEAFF.

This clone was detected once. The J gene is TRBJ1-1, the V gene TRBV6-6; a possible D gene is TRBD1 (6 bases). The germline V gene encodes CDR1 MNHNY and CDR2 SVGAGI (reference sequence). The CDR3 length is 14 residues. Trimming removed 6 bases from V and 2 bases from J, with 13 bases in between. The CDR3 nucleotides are TGTGCCAGCAGAGGTGAGGGGACAAACACTGAAGCTTTCTTT. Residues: CASRGEGTNTEAFF.

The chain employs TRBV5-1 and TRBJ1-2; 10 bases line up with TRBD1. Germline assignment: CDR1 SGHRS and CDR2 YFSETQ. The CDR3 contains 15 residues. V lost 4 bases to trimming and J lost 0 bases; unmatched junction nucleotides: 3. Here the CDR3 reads CASSPGQGANYGYTF. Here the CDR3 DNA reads TGCGCCAGCAGCCCAGGACAGGGGGCTAACTATGGCTACACCTTC. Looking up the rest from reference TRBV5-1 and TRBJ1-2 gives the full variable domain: KAGVTQTPRYLIKTRGQQVTLSCSPISGHRSVSWYQQTPGQGLQFLFEYFSETQRNKGNFPGRFSGRQFSNSRSEMNVSTLELGDSALYLCASSPGQGANYGYTFGSGTRLTVV.

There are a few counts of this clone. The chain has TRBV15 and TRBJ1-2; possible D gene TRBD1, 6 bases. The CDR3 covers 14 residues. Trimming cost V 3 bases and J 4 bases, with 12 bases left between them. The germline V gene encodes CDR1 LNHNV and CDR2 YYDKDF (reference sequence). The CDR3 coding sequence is TGTGCCACCAGCAGGGACAGTCTTGCCTATGGCTACACCTTC. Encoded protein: CATSRDSLAYGYTF.

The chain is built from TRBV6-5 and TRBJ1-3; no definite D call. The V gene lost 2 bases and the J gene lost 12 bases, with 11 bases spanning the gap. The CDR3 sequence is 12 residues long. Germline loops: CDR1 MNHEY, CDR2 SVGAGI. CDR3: CASSYSGGVIYF. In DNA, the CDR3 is TGTGCCAGCAGTTACAGCGGCGGGGTCATATATTTT.

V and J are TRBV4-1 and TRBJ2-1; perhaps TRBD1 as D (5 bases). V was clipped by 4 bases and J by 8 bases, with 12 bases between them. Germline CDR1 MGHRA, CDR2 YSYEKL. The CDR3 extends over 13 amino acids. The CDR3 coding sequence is TGCGCCAGCAGCCTGACAGTACGTGATGAGCAGTTCTTC. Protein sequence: CASSLTVRDEQFF.

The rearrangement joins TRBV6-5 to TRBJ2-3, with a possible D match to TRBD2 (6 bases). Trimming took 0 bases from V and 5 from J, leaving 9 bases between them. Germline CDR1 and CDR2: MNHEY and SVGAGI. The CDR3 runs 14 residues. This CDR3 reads CASSYSSAGDTQYF. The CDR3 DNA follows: TGTGCCAGCAGTTACTCGTCAGCGGGAGATACGCAGTATTTT.

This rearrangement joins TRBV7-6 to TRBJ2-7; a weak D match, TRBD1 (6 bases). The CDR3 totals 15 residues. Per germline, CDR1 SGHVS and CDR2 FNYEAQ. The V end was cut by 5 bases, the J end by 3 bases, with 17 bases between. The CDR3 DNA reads TGTGCCAGCAGCGGAGGACAGAATCAACTCTACGAGCAGTACTTC. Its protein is CASSGGQNQLYEQYF.

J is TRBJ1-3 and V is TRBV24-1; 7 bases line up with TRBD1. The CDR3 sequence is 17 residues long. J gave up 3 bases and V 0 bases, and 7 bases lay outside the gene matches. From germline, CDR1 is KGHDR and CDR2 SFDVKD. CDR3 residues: CATSDLSDRVGGNTIYF. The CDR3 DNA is TGTGCCACCAGTGATTTGTCCGACAGGGTAGGTGGAAACACCATATATTTT.

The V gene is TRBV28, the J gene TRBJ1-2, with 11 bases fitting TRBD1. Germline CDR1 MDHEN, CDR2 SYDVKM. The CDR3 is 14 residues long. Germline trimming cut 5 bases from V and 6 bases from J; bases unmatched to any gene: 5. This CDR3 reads CASSQDRGLHGYTF. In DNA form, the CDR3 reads TGTGCCAGCAGTCAGGACAGGGGGCTTCATGGCTACACCTTC.

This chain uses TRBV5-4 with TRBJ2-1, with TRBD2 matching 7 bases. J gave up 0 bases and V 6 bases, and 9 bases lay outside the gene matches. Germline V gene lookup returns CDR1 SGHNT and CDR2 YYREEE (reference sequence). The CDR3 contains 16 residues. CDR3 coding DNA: TGTGCCAGCACCCTCGGCGGGAGTGTCTCCTACAATGAGCAGTTCTTC. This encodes CASTLGGSVSYNEQFF.

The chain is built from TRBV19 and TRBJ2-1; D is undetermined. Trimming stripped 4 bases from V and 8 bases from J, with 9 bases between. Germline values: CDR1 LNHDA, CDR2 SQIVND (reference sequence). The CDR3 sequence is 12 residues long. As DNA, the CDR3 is TGTGCCAGTAGTAAGGTATGGGATGAGCAGTTCTTC. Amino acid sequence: CASSKVWDEQFF.

The CDR3 here is CASSQDRGDGTEAFF. In DNA form, the CDR3 reads TGTGCCAGCAGCCAAGACAGGGGGGATGGGACTGAAGCTTTCTTT. The chain employs TRBV28 and TRBJ1-1, with 9 bases fitting TRBD1. CDR3 length equals 15 residues. With 6 bases clipped from V and 5 bases from J, the junction kept 10 bases outside the gene matches. Germline CDR1 is MDHEN and CDR2 is SYDVKM.

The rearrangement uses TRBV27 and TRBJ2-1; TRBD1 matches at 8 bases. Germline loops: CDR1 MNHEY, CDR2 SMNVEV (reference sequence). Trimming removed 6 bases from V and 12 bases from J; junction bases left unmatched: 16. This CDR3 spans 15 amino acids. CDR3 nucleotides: TGTGCCAGCAGACAGCCGGGACAGGAAACGCGAGGGCAGTTCTTC. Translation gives CASRQPGQETRGQFF.

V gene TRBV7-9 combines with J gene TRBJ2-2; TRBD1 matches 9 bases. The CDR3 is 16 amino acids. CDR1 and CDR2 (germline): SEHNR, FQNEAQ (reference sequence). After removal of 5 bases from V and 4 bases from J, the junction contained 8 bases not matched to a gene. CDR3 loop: CASSPPGTGSTGELFF. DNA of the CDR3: TGTGCCAGCAGCCCACCCGGGACAGGGAGCACCGGGGAGCTGTTTTTT.

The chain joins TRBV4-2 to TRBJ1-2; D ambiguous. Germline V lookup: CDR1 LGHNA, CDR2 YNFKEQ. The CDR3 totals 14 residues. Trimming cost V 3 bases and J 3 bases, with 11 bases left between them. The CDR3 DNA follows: TGTGCCAGCAGCCAGGGATTCGCCGACTATGGCTACACCTTC. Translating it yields CASSQGFADYGYTF.

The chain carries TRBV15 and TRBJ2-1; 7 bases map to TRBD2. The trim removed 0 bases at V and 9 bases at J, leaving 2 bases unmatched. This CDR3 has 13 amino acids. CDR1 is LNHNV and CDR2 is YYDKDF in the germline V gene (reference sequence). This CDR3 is CATSRESGGEQFF. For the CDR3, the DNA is TGTGCCACCAGCAGAGAATCGGGGGGTGAGCAGTTCTTC.

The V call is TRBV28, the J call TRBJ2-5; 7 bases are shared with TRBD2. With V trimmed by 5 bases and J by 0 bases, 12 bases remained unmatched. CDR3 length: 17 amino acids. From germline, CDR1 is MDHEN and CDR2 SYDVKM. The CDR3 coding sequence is TGTGCCAGCAGTCGGACTAGGGCCTACCATAACCAAGAGACCCAGTACTTC. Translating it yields CASSRTRAYHNQETQYF.

The CDR3 region is CASRWDGQNSPLHF. The CDR3 DNA sequence: TGTGCCAGCAGATGGGACGGCCAAAATTCACCCCTCCACTTT. The chain uses TRBV2 and TRBJ1-6; possible D gene TRBD1, 5 bases. The V and J ends lost 6 bases and 7 bases respectively, with 13 bases between them. Germline loops: CDR1 SNHLY, CDR2 FYNNEI. The CDR3 is made up of 14 amino acids.

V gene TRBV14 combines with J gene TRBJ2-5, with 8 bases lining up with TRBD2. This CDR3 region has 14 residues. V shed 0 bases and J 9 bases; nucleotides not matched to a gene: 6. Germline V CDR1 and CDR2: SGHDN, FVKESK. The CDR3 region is CASSQERGGGPQYF. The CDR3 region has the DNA TGTGCCAGCAGCCAAGAACGGGGCGGGGGGCCCCAGTACTTC.

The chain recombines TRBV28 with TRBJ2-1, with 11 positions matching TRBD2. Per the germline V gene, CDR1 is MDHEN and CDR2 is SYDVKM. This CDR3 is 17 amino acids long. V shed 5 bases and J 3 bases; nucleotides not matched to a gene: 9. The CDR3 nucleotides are TGTGCCAGCAGTAGGACGGGGGGACTAGCGGACTACAATGAGCAGTTCTTC. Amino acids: CASSRTGGLADYNEQFF.

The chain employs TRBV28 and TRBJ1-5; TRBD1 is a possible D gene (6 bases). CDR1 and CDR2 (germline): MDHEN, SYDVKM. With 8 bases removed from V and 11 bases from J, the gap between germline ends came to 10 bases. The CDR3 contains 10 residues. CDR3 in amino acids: CASGGGSQHF. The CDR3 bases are TGTGCCAGCGGGGGCGGGTCCCAGCATTTT.

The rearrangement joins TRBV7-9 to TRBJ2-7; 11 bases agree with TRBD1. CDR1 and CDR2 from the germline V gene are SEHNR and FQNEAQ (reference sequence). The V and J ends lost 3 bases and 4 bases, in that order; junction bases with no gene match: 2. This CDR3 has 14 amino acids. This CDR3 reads CASSLWDRGYEQYF. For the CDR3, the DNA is TGTGCCAGCAGCTTGTGGGACAGGGGGTACGAGCAGTACTTC.

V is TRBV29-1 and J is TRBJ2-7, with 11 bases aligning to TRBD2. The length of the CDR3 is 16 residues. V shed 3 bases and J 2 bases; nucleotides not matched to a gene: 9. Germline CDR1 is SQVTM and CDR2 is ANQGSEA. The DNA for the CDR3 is TGCAGCGTTGATGTAGCGGGAGGGCCCAAGACCTACGAGCAGTACTTC. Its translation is CSVDVAGGPKTYEQYF.

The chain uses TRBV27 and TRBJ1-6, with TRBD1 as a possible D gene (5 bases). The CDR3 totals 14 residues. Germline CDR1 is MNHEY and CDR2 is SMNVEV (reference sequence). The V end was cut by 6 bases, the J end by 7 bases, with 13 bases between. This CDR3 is CASSRDQQNSPLHF. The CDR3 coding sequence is TGTGCCAGCAGCCGGGACCAGCAAAATTCACCCCTCCACTTT.

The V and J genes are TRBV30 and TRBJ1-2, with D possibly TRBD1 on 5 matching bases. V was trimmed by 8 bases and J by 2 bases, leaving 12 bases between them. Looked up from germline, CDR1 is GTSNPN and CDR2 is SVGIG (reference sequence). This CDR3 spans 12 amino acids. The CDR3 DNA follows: TGTGCCCTGGGAGGGACCAACTATGGCTACACCTTC. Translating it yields CALGGTNYGYTF.

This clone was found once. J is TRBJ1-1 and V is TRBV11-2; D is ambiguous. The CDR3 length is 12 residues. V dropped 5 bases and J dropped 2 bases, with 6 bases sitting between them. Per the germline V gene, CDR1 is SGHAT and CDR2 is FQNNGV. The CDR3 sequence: CASSPPNTEAFF. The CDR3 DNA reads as TGTGCCAGCAGCCCACCTAACACTGAAGCTTTCTTT.